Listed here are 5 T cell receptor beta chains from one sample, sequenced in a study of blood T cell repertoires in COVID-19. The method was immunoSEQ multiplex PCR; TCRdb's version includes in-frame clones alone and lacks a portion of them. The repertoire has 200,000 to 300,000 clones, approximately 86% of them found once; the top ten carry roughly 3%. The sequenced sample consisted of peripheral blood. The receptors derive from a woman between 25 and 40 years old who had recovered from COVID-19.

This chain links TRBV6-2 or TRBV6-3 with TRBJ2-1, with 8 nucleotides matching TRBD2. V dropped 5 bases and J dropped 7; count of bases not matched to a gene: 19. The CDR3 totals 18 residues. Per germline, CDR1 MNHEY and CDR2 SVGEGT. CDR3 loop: CASSPILSGGLYPNEQFF. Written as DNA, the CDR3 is TGTGCCAGCAGTCCAATACTCAGCGGGGGTCTATATCCAAATGAGCAGTTCTTC.

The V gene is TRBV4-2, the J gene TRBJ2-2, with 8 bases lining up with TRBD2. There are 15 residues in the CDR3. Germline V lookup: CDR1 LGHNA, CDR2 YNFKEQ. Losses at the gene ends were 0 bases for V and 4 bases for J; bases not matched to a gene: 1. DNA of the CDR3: TGTGCCAGCAGCCAAGATGGACTAGCCACCGGGGAGCTGTTTTTT. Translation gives CASSQDGLATGELFF.

The CDR3 spells CASSRETGFQETQYF. The CDR3 DNA is TGTGCCAGCAGCCGAGAGACAGGGTTCCAAGAGACCCAGTACTTC. The J gene is TRBJ2-5, the V gene TRBV2; TRBD1 agrees at 7 bases. The CDR3 totals 15 residues. CDR1 is SNHLY, CDR2 FYNNEI, per germline. J gave up 1 base and V 6 bases, and 8 bases lay outside the gene matches.

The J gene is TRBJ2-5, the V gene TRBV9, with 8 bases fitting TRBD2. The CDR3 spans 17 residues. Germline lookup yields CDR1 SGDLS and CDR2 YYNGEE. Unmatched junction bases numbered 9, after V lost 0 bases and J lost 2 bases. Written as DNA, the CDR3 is TGTGCCAGCAGCGTAGGGATCAGAGCGGGGGATCAAGAGACCCAGTACTTC. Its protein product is CASSVGIRAGDQETQYF.

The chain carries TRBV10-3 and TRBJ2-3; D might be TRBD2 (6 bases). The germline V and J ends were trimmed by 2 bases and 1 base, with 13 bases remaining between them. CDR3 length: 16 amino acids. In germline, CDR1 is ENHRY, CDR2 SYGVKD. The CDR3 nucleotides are TGTGCCATCAGTGAGCCGGCGGGGCGGGGCACAGATACGCAGTATTTT. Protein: CAISEPAGRGTDTQYF.